The 30 T cell receptor beta chains presented below share a single source sample, sequenced in a study of shared T cell receptors in the human thymus. Sequencing used immunoSEQ multiplex PCR; TCRdb keeps in-frame clones, though not all of them. Of about 660,000 clones listed, over 75% are singletons. The same data also went into a second study, on human thymus T cells.

The sample was thymocytes. The receptor set was obtained from a boy under three years old with a congenital heart defect.

The rearrangement joins TRBV28 to TRBJ2-7, with 7 bases fitting TRBD2. Germline V gene lookup returns CDR1 MDHEN and CDR2 SYDVKM. V was pared by 3 bases and J by 0 bases, with 2 bases of the junction left unmatched. CDR3 size: 14 residues. The CDR3 loop reads CASSFGRGSYEQYF. The CDR3 coding sequence is TGTGCCAGCAGTTTTGGGAGGGGCTCCTACGAGCAGTACTTC.

V gene TRBV2 combines with J gene TRBJ1-4; D is unclear. There are 17 residues in the CDR3. Germline V gene lookup returns CDR1 SNHLY and CDR2 FYNNEI. The V and J ends lost 6 bases and 8 bases respectively, with 25 bases between them. The CDR3 DNA reads as TGTGCCAGCAGAGACGTTTCGTGGGCGGTTAGGGAGGAAAAACTGTTTTTT. Encoded protein: CASRDVSWAVREEKLFF.

This clone was counted only a few times. The V gene is TRBV6-1, the J gene TRBJ1-2; TRBD1 might be the D (5 bases). Trimming cost V 4 bases and J 4 bases, with 7 bases left between them. The CDR3 loop spans 12 amino acids. The germline gives CDR1 MNHNS, CDR2 SASEGT. The CDR3 region has the DNA TGTGCCAGCAGTGGACAGTCCTATGGCTACACCTTC. Protein: CASSGQSYGYTF.

Of note for this clone: Distinct nucleotide sequences in the sample also encode this CDR3. The J gene is TRBJ2-7, the V gene TRBV4-3; TRBD2 agrees at 10 bases. There are 15 residues in the CDR3. After removal of 2 bases from V and 0 bases from J, the junction contained 1 base not matched to a gene. CDR1 is LGHNA and CDR2 is YSLEER in the germline V gene. CDR3 sequence (DNA): TGCGCCAGCAGCCAATCTAGCGGGAGCTCCTACGAGCAGTACTTC. Translated, it gives CASSQSSGSSYEQYF.

The V call is TRBV20-1, the J call TRBJ1-2, with D possibly being TRBD1 (6 bases). The germline V and J ends were trimmed by 6 bases and 7 bases, with 12 bases remaining between them. Germline assignment: CDR1 DFQATT and CDR2 SNEGSKA (reference sequence). CDR3 size: 11 residues. The CDR3 region is CSAGGRVGYTF. DNA of the CDR3: TGCAGTGCAGGGGGGAGGGTTGGCTACACCTTC.

The chain joins TRBV5-6 to TRBJ2-1, with TRBD2 identical over 8 bases. V gave up 2 bases and J gave up 3 bases; unmatched junction bases: 13. This CDR3 contains 18 residues. Per the germline V gene, CDR1 is SGHDT and CDR2 is YYEEEE. The CDR3 DNA follows: TGTGCCAGCAGCTTTATGGTCCCGCGGGGGGCCCTCTACAATGAGCAGTTCTTC. Its translation is CASSFMVPRGALYNEQFF.

V usage is TRBV13 and J usage is TRBJ2-3; possibly TRBD1 for D (6 bases). Germline V lookup: CDR1 PRHDT, CDR2 FYEKMQ (reference sequence). This CDR3 region has 14 residues. Trimming removed 5 bases from V and 5 bases from J, with 14 bases in between. The DNA for the CDR3 is TGTGCCAGCAGCCCAGGGGTAGCTGGAGATACGCAGTATTTT. Translating gives CASSPGVAGDTQYF.

V and J are TRBV27 and TRBJ2-3, with D tentatively TRBD1 (6 bases). Germline loops: CDR1 MNHEY, CDR2 SMNVEV (reference sequence). The CDR3 runs 13 residues. Between the trimmed V and J ends, which lost 10 bases and 1 base, there was a span of 12 bases. This CDR3 is CAIRPGGTDTQYF. Written as DNA, the CDR3 is TGTGCCATCAGGCCAGGGGGCACAGATACGCAGTATTTT.

This sequence joins TRBV14 and TRBJ1-2; a weak D match, TRBD1 (6 bases). Per the germline V gene, CDR1 is SGHDN and CDR2 is FVKESK. The germline V and J ends were trimmed by 1 base and 4 bases, with 10 bases remaining between them. The CDR3 spans 14 residues. The CDR3 protein is CASSQGTAFYGYTF. The CDR3 coding sequence is TGTGCCAGCAGCCAAGGGACAGCATTCTATGGCTACACCTTC.

The chain couples TRBV28 to TRBJ1-5; D is undetermined. The V gene's germline CDR1 is MDHEN and CDR2 SYDVKM. With 4 bases removed from V and 4 bases from J, the gap between germline ends came to 23 bases. This CDR3 is built from 18 residues. The CDR3 region is CASSSAGGDFAYNQPQHF. CDR3 nucleotides: TGTGCCAGCAGTTCAGCCGGCGGGGATTTCGCGTATAATCAGCCCCAGCATTTT.

The V call is TRBV5-6, the J call TRBJ2-1; D is unclear. Germline V gene sequence: CDR1 SGHDT, CDR2 YYEEEE. V shed 3 bases and J shed 7 bases, with 5 bases lying between them. This CDR3 region has 11 residues. The CDR3 DNA reads as TGTGCCAGCAGCTGTAGAAATGAGCAGTTCTTC. Its protein product is CASSCRNEQFF.

This rearrangement joins TRBV14 to TRBJ1-4; D possibly corresponds to TRBD1 (5 bases). V lost 1 base and J 6 bases, leaving 15 bases between the germline ends. CDR1 is SGHDN, CDR2 FVKESK, per germline. The CDR3 loop spans 16 amino acids. The CDR3 protein is CASSQGAAGMDEKLFF. The CDR3 region has the DNA TGTGCCAGCAGCCAAGGTGCAGCAGGGATGGATGAAAAACTGTTTTTT.

The CDR3 protein is CASSSGQGKTYEQYF. The DNA of the CDR3 is TGTGCCAGCAGCTCTGGACAGGGGAAGACCTACGAGCAGTACTTC. The rearrangement joins TRBV7-2 to TRBJ2-7; TRBD1 matches at 9 bases. The CDR3 sequence is 15 residues long. V was pared by 4 bases and J by 2 bases, with 6 bases of the junction left unmatched. Looked up from germline, CDR1 is SGHTA and CDR2 is FQGNSA.

V usage is TRBV27 and J usage is TRBJ1-4; 7 bases fit TRBD1. Germline CDR1 MNHEY, CDR2 SMNVEV (reference sequence). Losses at the gene ends were 2 bases for V and 4 bases for J; bases not matched to a gene: 4. The CDR3 has 15 amino acids. The CDR3, as DNA: TGTGCCAGCAGTTTAAGGACAGGAGATAATGAAAAACTGTTTTTT. This gives the protein CASSLRTGDNEKLFF.

This chain links TRBV2 with TRBJ2-7; TRBD2 matches 7 bases. This CDR3 has 12 amino acids. CDR1 is SNHLY and CDR2 is FYNNEI in the germline V gene. Trimming cost V 8 bases and J 0 bases; bases outside gene matches: 1. Here the CDR3 DNA reads TGTGCCAGCGGGAGGGCCTCCTACGAGCAGTACTTC. Translating gives CASGRASYEQYF.

The chain has TRBV15 and TRBJ2-3; D unclear. Germline CDR1 is LNHNV and CDR2 is YYDKDF (reference sequence). The CDR3 consists of 14 residues. Trimming took off 5 bases at V and 0 bases at J, with 9 bases between the two ends. CDR3 protein: CATSDQDSTDTQYF. CDR3 DNA sequence: TGTGCCACCAGCGACCAGGATAGCACAGATACGCAGTATTTT.

This rearrangement joins TRBV15 to TRBJ2-7, with a weak D call TRBD1 (6 bases). The ends were cut back, 5 bases at V and 1 base at J, with 18 bases in the middle. In germline, CDR1 is LNHNV, CDR2 YYDKDF (reference sequence). This CDR3 has 16 amino acids. This chain's CDR3 is CATSFPPTGKSYEQYF. CDR3 sequence (DNA): TGTGCCACCAGCTTCCCCCCCACAGGGAAATCCTACGAGCAGTACTTC. Using reference TRBV15 and TRBJ2-7 for the parts outside the CDR3, the full variable domain is DAMVIQNPRYQVTQFGKPVTLSCSQTLNHNVMYWYQQKSSQAPKLLFHYYDKDFNNEADTPDNFQSRRPNTSFCFLDIRSPGLGDTAMYLCATSFPPTGKSYEQYFGPGTRLTVT.

The chain joins TRBV30 to TRBJ2-3, with 8 nucleotides matching TRBD2. The V gene end was trimmed by 3 bases and the J gene end by 4 bases; junction bases not matched to a gene: 9. This CDR3 contains 15 residues. Germline values: CDR1 GTSNPN, CDR2 SVGIG (reference sequence). CDR3 residues: CAWRVRSGSPDTQYF. The DNA for the CDR3 is TGTGCCTGGAGGGTTCGGAGCGGGAGCCCAGATACGCAGTATTTT.

The V and J genes are TRBV28 and TRBJ2-7; TRBD2 is a possible D gene (5 bases). Germline V gene lookup returns CDR1 MDHEN and CDR2 SYDVKM. Trimming removed 8 bases from V and 3 bases from J, with 14 bases in between. The CDR3 spans 13 residues. Here the CDR3 reads CASARDYFYEQYF. The CDR3 DNA reads as TGTGCCAGCGCTCGCGACTACTTCTACGAGCAGTACTTC.

V gene TRBV28 combines with J gene TRBJ2-5; TRBD1 matches at 8 bases. Trimming took 2 bases from V and 1 from J; bases not matched to a gene: 15. The germline V gene has CDR1 MDHEN and CDR2 SYDVKM. The CDR3 runs 19 residues. Here the CDR3 reads CASSLLDRGRFKVQETQYF. CDR3 bases: TGTGCCAGCAGTTTACTCGACAGGGGACGGTTTAAGGTCCAAGAGACCCAGTACTTC.

This sequence joins TRBV27 and TRBJ1-2; D may be TRBD1 (6 bases). There are 15 residues in the CDR3. Germline V gene data show CDR1 as MNHEY and CDR2 as SMNVEV (reference sequence). V dropped 5 bases and J dropped 6 bases, with 19 bases sitting between them. CDR3 region: CASSPRDMRHNGYTF. The CDR3 coding sequence is TGTGCCAGCAGTCCCAGGGACATGCGTCACAATGGCTACACCTTC.

The chain is built from TRBV28 and TRBJ1-5; no reliable D call. The CDR3 spans 14 residues. Per germline, CDR1 MDHEN and CDR2 SYDVKM. Trimming shortened V by 6 bases and J by 0 bases, and 9 bases separated the two germline ends. CDR3 nucleotides: TGTGCCAGCAGCCTCGTCAGTAGCAATCAGCCCCAGCATTTT. Translated, it gives CASSLVSSNQPQHF.

This chain uses TRBV29-1 with TRBJ2-7, with TRBD2 as a possible D gene (6 bases). Germline CDR1 and CDR2: SQVTM and ANQGSEA. The CDR3 spans 12 residues. The V and J ends lost 5 bases and 2 bases respectively, with 10 bases between them. This CDR3 is CSVSGSTYEQYF. As DNA, the CDR3 is TGCAGCGTTAGCGGGTCCACCTACGAGCAGTACTTC.

This chain links TRBV7-9 with TRBJ1-2, with a tentative D call TRBD1 (5 bases). V lost 1 base, J lost 3 bases, and 6 bases lay in between. The CDR3 is made up of 13 amino acids. From germline, CDR1 is SEHNR and CDR2 FQNEAQ (reference sequence). The CDR3 here is CASSLDRHYGYTF. The DNA for the CDR3 is TGTGCCAGCAGCTTAGACAGGCACTATGGCTACACCTTC.

The chain uses TRBV10-3 and TRBJ1-2, with 7 nucleotides matching TRBD1. This CDR3 contains 16 residues. Per germline, CDR1 ENHRY and CDR2 SYGVKD. J gave up 3 bases and V 2 bases, and 9 bases lay outside the gene matches. CDR3 in amino acids: CAISEDNKDRDYGYTF. Written as DNA, the CDR3 is TGTGCCATCAGTGAGGATAATAAAGACAGGGACTATGGCTACACCTTC.

This clone appeared a single time. J is TRBJ2-3 and V is TRBV28; D is perhaps TRBD1 (6 bases). In germline, CDR1 is MDHEN, CDR2 SYDVKM. The ends were cut back, 5 bases at V and 2 bases at J, with 11 bases in the middle. This CDR3 has 14 amino acids. The CDR3 DNA is TGTGCCAGCAGTACCGGGACAACCACAGATACGCAGTATTTT. Translated: CASSTGTTTDTQYF.

The V call is TRBV30, the J call TRBJ1-1; D remains unclear. Germline V gene sequence: CDR1 GTSNPN, CDR2 SVGIG (reference sequence). V lost 5 bases to trimming and J lost 2 bases, with 9 bases between them. This CDR3 region has 12 residues. This chain's CDR3 is CAWPNRNTEAFF. CDR3 in DNA: TGTGCCTGGCCCAACAGAAACACTGAAGCTTTCTTT.

This chain joins TRBV5-6 and TRBJ1-1, with 8 positions matching TRBD1. From germline, CDR1 is SGHDT and CDR2 YYEEEE. This CDR3 is built from 13 residues. Trimming at V came to 3 bases and at J to 9 bases, leaving 7 bases not matched to a gene. DNA for the CDR3: TGTGCCAGCAGCTCCGGGACAGGTTACCAAGCTTTCTTT. Translating it yields CASSSGTGYQAFF.

This rearrangement joins TRBV5-4 to TRBJ2-3; 7 bases are shared with TRBD1. The CDR3 is made up of 16 amino acids. CDR1 and CDR2 (germline): SGHNT, YYREEE (reference sequence). V dropped 5 bases and J dropped 5; count of bases not matched to a gene: 14. The CDR3 loop is CASSHIDRAFGDTQYF. CDR3 DNA sequence: TGTGCCAGCAGTCATATTGACAGGGCATTCGGAGATACGCAGTATTTT.

This rearrangement joins TRBV29-1 to TRBJ2-6, with D unclear. Germline lookup yields CDR1 SQVTM and CDR2 ANQGSEA. The length of the CDR3 is 14 residues. V was clipped by 5 bases and J by 0 bases, with 8 bases between them. CDR3 nucleotides: TGCAGCGTTTCTTCAGACTCTGGGGCCAACGTCCTGACTTTC. It is translated as CSVSSDSGANVLTF.